This T cell receptor beta chain was profiled in a study of OX40 agonist ivuxolimab in advanced cancers. The study's findings and limits: Clonal expansion was seen in CD4+ and CD8+ blood T cells by week 6 at 0.1 to 3.0 mg/kg.

Clones were sequenced by immunoSEQ multiplex PCR, and TCRdb holds only the in-frame ones, with some missing. The sample has about 70,000 clones; around 88% are singletons. To note about this clone: Its antigen remains unknown.

The source was CD4+ or CD8+ T cells sorted from blood, collected in a trial of the OX40 agonist ivuxolimab. The sequence was obtained from an adult with an advanced solid tumor such as melanoma, head and neck, liver or kidney cancer.

The CDR3 here is CASSLVSTGTSGQETQYF. DNA of the CDR3: TGCGCCAGCAGCTTGGTCTCTACCGGGACTAGCGGGCAAGAGACCCAGTACTTC. This chain links TRBV5-1 with TRBJ2-5, with TRBD2 matching over 12 bases. V lost 0 bases, J lost 2 bases, and 8 bases stayed unmatched. This CDR3 is 18 amino acids long. Germline CDR1 and CDR2: SGHRS and YFSETQ.